The 26 T cell receptor beta chains reported below all come from one sample, sequenced in a study of blood T cell repertoires in COVID-19. The protocol was immunoSEQ multiplex PCR, while the TCRdb copy is restricted to in-frame clones and leaves out a portion. Of around 200,000 clones listed, about three quarters are singletons. The sample consisted of peripheral blood. The source of these receptors is an older woman with acute or convalescent COVID-19.

The V and J genes are TRBV30 and TRBJ2-3, with 10 bases identical to TRBD2. Trimming at V came to 0 bases and at J to 3 bases, leaving 6 bases not matched to a gene. The germline V gene encodes CDR1 GTSNPN and CDR2 SVGIG (reference sequence). The CDR3 totals 16 residues. The chain's CDR3 is CAWSVLNSGRTDTQYF. The CDR3 region has the DNA TGTGCCTGGAGTGTACTTAATAGCGGGAGGACAGATACGCAGTATTTT. Supplemented by reference TRBV30 and TRBJ2-3, the full variable domain reads SQTIHQWPATLVQPVGSPLSLECTVEGTSNPNLYWYRQAAGRGLQLLFYSVGIGQISSEVPQNLSASRPQDRQFILSSKKLLLSDSGFYLCAWSVLNSGRTDTQYFGPGTRLTVL.

The genes are TRBV18 and TRBJ2-1; 13 bases line up with TRBD2. The CDR3 sequence is 15 residues long. Germline assignment: CDR1 KGHSH and CDR2 LQKENI. V trimming: 0 bases; J trimming: 9 bases; junction bases outside the gene matches: 2. The CDR3, as DNA: TGTGCCAGCTCACCACCGGGACTAGCGGGGAGTGAGCAGTTCTTC. It yields the protein CASSPPGLAGSEQFF.

This sequence joins TRBV6-5 and TRBJ2-3; 10 bases align to TRBD2. Germline V CDR1 and CDR2: MNHEY, SVGAGI. The J segment lost 6 bases and the V segment lost 7 bases, leaving 7 bases of the junction unmatched. The CDR3 loop spans 14 amino acids. CDR3 region: CASKLTSGTDTQYF. CDR3 nucleotide sequence: TGTGCCAGCAAGCTAACTAGCGGGACGGATACGCAGTATTTT.

A few counts support this clone. V is TRBV28 and J is TRBJ1-4, with TRBD1 matching over 9 bases. The CDR3 extends over 14 amino acids. CDR1 and CDR2 (germline): MDHEN, SYDVKM. With 6 bases clipped from V and 7 bases from J, the junction kept 6 bases outside the gene matches. CDR3 protein: CASSLTGGGEKLFF. CDR3 coding DNA: TGTGCCAGCAGCCTGACAGGGGGAGGTGAAAAACTGTTTTTT.

This clone occurred once. The chain employs TRBV9 and TRBJ2-7, with 14 bases fitting TRBD2. V was pared by 0 bases and J by 2 bases, with 1 base of the junction left unmatched. Looked up from germline, CDR1 is SGDLS and CDR2 is YYNGEE. The CDR3 spans 16 residues. Here the CDR3 reads CASSVGTSGRTYEQYF. Here the CDR3 DNA reads TGTGCCAGCAGCGTAGGGACTAGCGGGAGGACCTACGAGCAGTACTTC.

The CDR3, as DNA: TGTGCCAGCAGCTACGGGACAGGGGACAATCAGCCCCAGCATTTT. Amino acid sequence: CASSYGTGDNQPQHF. The V and J genes are TRBV7-9 and TRBJ1-5; 10 bases are shared with TRBD1. The CDR3 totals 15 residues. With V trimmed by 4 bases and J by 3 bases, 3 bases remained unmatched. Germline V gene lookup returns CDR1 SEHNR and CDR2 FQNEAQ (reference sequence).

In its sample, this clone was seen once. V usage is TRBV7-2 and J usage is TRBJ1-5; tentatively, D is TRBD1 (5 bases). This CDR3 has 13 residues. The V end was cut by 1 base, the J end by 5 bases, with 6 bases between. Germline lookup yields CDR1 SGHTA and CDR2 FQGNSA. The CDR3 region is CASSLEGHQPQHF. The CDR3 nucleotides read TGTGCCAGCAGCTTAGAGGGGCATCAGCCCCAGCATTTT.

The genes are TRBV27 and TRBJ1-5; D is unresolved. CDR1 and CDR2 from the germline V gene are MNHEY and SMNVEV (reference sequence). The CDR3 is made up of 11 amino acids. The V and J ends lost 5 bases and 10 bases respectively, with 9 bases between them. The CDR3 DNA reads TGTGCCAGCAGTACGCCGAGTCCCCAGCATTTT. Its protein product is CASSTPSPQHF.

V gene TRBV2 combines with J gene TRBJ2-3; the D gene is possibly TRBD2 (5 bases). The CDR3 has 15 residues. CDR1 and CDR2 from the germline V gene are SNHLY and FYNNEI. V dropped 3 bases and J dropped 1 base, with 11 bases sitting between them. The CDR3 spells CASSDGDWGTDTQYF. In DNA, the CDR3 is TGTGCCAGCAGTGACGGGGATTGGGGCACAGATACGCAGTATTTT.

The genes are TRBV20-1 and TRBJ2-1; 7 positions match TRBD2. The trim removed 3 bases at V and 0 bases at J, leaving 8 bases unmatched. Germline values: CDR1 DFQATT, CDR2 SNEGSKA (reference sequence). CDR3 length: 16 residues. The CDR3 nucleotides are TGCAGTGCTAGTTCCGCTAGCGGAAGCTCCTACAATGAGCAGTTCTTC. Amino acid sequence: CSASSASGSSYNEQFF.

DNA for the CDR3: TGTGCCTTTACGGGACAGGACACCTACGAGCAGTACTTC. Residues: CAFTGQDTYEQYF. J is TRBJ2-7 and V is TRBV21-1; no check of the table's D call, TRBD1, against the DNA was made. TRBV21-1 is listed as a pseudogene. The CDR3 spans 13 residues.

J is TRBJ2-1 and V is TRBV29-1; 9 bases align to TRBD1. The V gene end was trimmed by 1 base and the J gene end by 8 bases; junction bases not matched to a gene: 12. The length of the CDR3 is 16 residues. Germline-derived CDR1 and CDR2 are SQVTM and ANQGSEA. The CDR3 loop is CSVEGGQGVWVDEQFF. The CDR3 region has the DNA TGCAGCGTTGAAGGGGGACAGGGAGTTTGGGTCGATGAGCAGTTCTTC.

This clone came up a few times. The rearrangement links TRBV28 to TRBJ2-7; TRBD2 matches 11 bases. Trimming removed 5 bases from V and 5 bases from J; junction bases left unmatched: 23. Germline CDR1 is MDHEN and CDR2 is SYDVKM. The CDR3 spans 20 residues. CDR3 bases: TGTGCCAGCAGTCTCGCAAGTTTCGGACTAGCGGGCCTTTCTCCAGACGAGCAGTACTTC. As protein: CASSLASFGLAGLSPDEQYF.

The CDR3, as DNA: TGTGCCAGCAGCTTAGCACAGGGCGCCCAGCCCCAGCATTTT. Its protein product is CASSLAQGAQPQHF. The chain has TRBV7-2 and TRBJ1-5, with a tentative D call TRBD1 (6 bases). V shed 0 bases and J shed 7 bases, with 10 bases lying between them. Germline V gene lookup returns CDR1 SGHTA and CDR2 FQGNSA. The CDR3 runs to 14 residues. The complete variable domain, with remaining parts taken from reference TRBV7-2 and TRBJ1-5, reads GAGVSQSPSNKVTEKGKDVELRCDPISGHTALYWYRQSLGQGLEFLIYFQGNSAPDKSGLPSDRFSAERTGGSVSTLTIQRTQQEDSAVYLCASSLAQGAQPQHFGDGTRLSIL.

The chain carries TRBV29-1 and TRBJ2-3; maybe TRBD2 (6 bases). The CDR3 is made up of 14 amino acids. Trimming removed 8 bases at V and 2 bases at J, with 17 bases between. Germline V gene lookup returns CDR1 SQVTM and CDR2 ANQGSEA. CDR3 amino acids: CSQMGGQNTDTQYF. CDR3 DNA sequence: TGCAGCCAAATGGGAGGACAAAACACAGATACGCAGTATTTT.

This rearrangement joins TRBV30 to TRBJ2-1; 10 nucleotides line up with TRBD2. This CDR3 has 13 residues. Germline V gives CDR1 GTSNPN, CDR2 SVGIG (reference sequence). After removal of 4 bases from V and 8 bases from J, the junction contained 5 bases not matched to a gene. The CDR3 region is CAWTAGGPHEQFF. The CDR3 DNA follows: TGTGCCTGGACAGCGGGAGGGCCCCATGAGCAGTTCTTC.

This clone has only one observation. V gene TRBV6-5 combines with J gene TRBJ2-2; D is unclear. The CDR3 extends over 14 amino acids. Germline values: CDR1 MNHEY, CDR2 SVGAGI. Trimming shortened V by 2 bases and J by 1 base, and 5 bases separated the two germline ends. CDR3 in DNA: TGTGCCAGCAGTTACGGAGAGAACACCGGGGAGCTGTTTTTT. Encoded protein: CASSYGENTGELFF.

The rearrangement joins TRBV29-1 to TRBJ2-3; 10 positions agree with TRBD1. The CDR3 consists of 16 residues. Germline values: CDR1 SQVTM, CDR2 ANQGSEA. The V segment lost 8 bases and the J segment 1 base; nucleotides outside the gene matches: 12. CDR3 nucleotide sequence: TGCAGCCCTATAACACCCGGGACAGGGGGCACAGATACGCAGTATTTT. Translated: CSPITPGTGGTDTQYF.

V is TRBV3-1 (or the pseudogene TRBV3-2) and J is TRBJ2-2, with D uncertain. V gave up 3 bases and J gave up 7 bases, with 12 bases separating them. Germline V gene lookup returns CDR1 LGHDT and CDR2 YNNKEL (reference sequence). The CDR3 extends over 14 amino acids. The CDR3 DNA sequence: TGTGCCAGCAGCCAGGGCCATCAAAGCGGGGAGCTGTTTTTT. Its translation: CASSQGHQSGELFF.

The V and J genes are TRBV28 and TRBJ1-5, with TRBD1 matching over 9 bases. This CDR3 spans 17 amino acids. Germline CDR1 and CDR2: MDHEN and SYDVKM. Unmatched junction bases numbered 9, after V lost 6 bases and J lost 0 bases. CDR3 bases: TGTGCCAGCAGGGGGGGACAGGGAAGTTTTAGCAATCAGCCCCAGCATTTT. It translates to CASRGGQGSFSNQPQHF.

In its sample, this clone was seen a few times. The rearrangement joins TRBV2 to TRBJ2-1, with no clear D. V dropped 6 bases and J dropped 8 bases, with 8 bases sitting between them. CDR1 and CDR2 from the germline V gene are SNHLY and FYNNEI. The CDR3 runs to 11 residues. CDR3 sequence reads: CASSTVYEQFF. CDR3 sequence (DNA): TGTGCCAGCAGCACGGTATATGAGCAGTTCTTC.

The rearrangement joins TRBV5-1 to TRBJ2-3, with 9 bases aligning to TRBD1. Per germline, CDR1 SGHRS and CDR2 YFSETQ. Trimming took 3 bases from V and 3 from J; bases not matched to a gene: 2. The length of the CDR3 is 14 residues. CDR3 sequence reads: CASSWDRVTDTQYF. DNA of the CDR3: TGCGCCAGCAGCTGGGACAGGGTTACAGATACGCAGTATTTT.

V is TRBV5-4 and J is TRBJ2-1; 11 bases are shared with TRBD2. Looked up from germline, CDR1 is SGHNT and CDR2 is YYREEE (reference sequence). The CDR3 has 16 residues. The J segment lost 9 bases and the V segment lost 4 bases, leaving 12 bases of the junction unmatched. CDR3 protein: CASSLKTSGKVGEQFF. Here the CDR3 DNA reads TGTGCCAGCAGCCTGAAGACTAGCGGGAAGGTCGGTGAGCAGTTCTTC.

This sequence joins TRBV9 and TRBJ2-1, with 8 bases matching TRBD1. Trimming removed 0 bases from V and 6 bases from J; junction bases left unmatched: 11. Per germline, CDR1 SGDLS and CDR2 YYNGEE. The CDR3 has 17 amino acids. As DNA, the CDR3 is TGTGCCAGCAGCGTAGGAGGGGTAGGAACAGGGGGCAATGAGCAGTTCTTC. Protein product: CASSVGGVGTGGNEQFF.

The V and J genes are TRBV5-4 and TRBJ1-2; 10 nucleotides agree with TRBD1. The J segment lost 8 bases and the V segment lost 4 bases, leaving 11 bases of the junction unmatched. Per germline, CDR1 SGHNT and CDR2 YYREEE (reference sequence). The length of the CDR3 is 15 residues. Here the CDR3 reads CASSTPGQGFGGYTF. DNA for the CDR3: TGTGCCAGCAGCACCCCGGGACAGGGGTTCGGAGGCTACACCTTC.

This clone was counted only a few times. The CDR3 loop reads CASSEFRNTGELFF. In nucleotides, the CDR3 is TGTGCCAGCAGTGAATTTAGAAACACCGGGGAGCTGTTTTTT. The V call is TRBV2, the J call TRBJ2-2, with D hard to call. Germline CDR1 is SNHLY and CDR2 is FYNNEI. Trimming left V 2 bases short and J 2 bases short, with 6 bases between. The CDR3 extends over 14 amino acids.